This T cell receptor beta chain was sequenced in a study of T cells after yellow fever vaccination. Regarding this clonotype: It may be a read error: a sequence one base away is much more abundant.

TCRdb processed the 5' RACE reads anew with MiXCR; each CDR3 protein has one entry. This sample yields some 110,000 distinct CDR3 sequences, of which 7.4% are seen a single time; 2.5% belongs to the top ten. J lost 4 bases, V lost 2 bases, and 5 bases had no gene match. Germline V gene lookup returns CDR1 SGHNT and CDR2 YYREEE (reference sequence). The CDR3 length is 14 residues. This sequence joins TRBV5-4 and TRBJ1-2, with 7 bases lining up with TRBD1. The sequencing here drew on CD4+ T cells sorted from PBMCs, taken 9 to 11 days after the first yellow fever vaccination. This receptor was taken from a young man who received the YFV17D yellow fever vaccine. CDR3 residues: CASSFQGVGYGYTF. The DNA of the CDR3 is TGTGCCAGCAGCTTTCAGGGGGTTGGCTATGGCTACACCTTC.